This paragraph reports one TCR beta chain. The data were taken from a study of blood T cell repertoires in COVID-19. Study context: The United States, Italy and Spain supplied acute and convalescent COVID-19 samples. Nucleic acid was either cDNA or gDNA, and it came from T cells, B-cell-depleted T cells, or PBMCs.

A Seattle source enrolled patients during active infection and followed them longitudinally. CDR1 and CDR2 from the germline V gene are SGDLS and YYNGEE. The CDR3 spans 17 residues. Losses at the gene ends were 0 bases for V and 2 bases for J; bases not matched to a gene: 5. In the original workflow: The assay estimated nucleated cells by amplifying reference gene primers. The method was immunoSEQ multiplex PCR; TCRdb's version includes in-frame clones alone and lacks a portion of them. Clone size and the V and J calls come from that table; the DNA yielded D and trimming. The sample consists of roughly 150,000 clones, approximately 90% of them appearing once.

The sample comprised peripheral blood. This chain connects TRBV9 to TRBJ2-1, with 10 nucleotides matching TRBD2. The receptor was derived from a man aged 18 to 30 with COVID-19, enrolled during active disease. The CDR3 region has the DNA TGTGCCAGCAGCGTAGGGGATCTAGCGGGGGCCTACAATGAGCAGTTCTTC. This gives the protein CASSVGDLAGAYNEQFF.